This T cell receptor beta chain was identified in a study of glioma-infiltrating T cells after dendritic cell vaccination. Germline lookup yields CDR1 MRHNA and CDR2 SNTAGT. This CDR3 is built from 15 residues. With V trimmed by 0 bases and J by 3 bases, 2 bases remained unmatched. The PCR used 60 V beta and 13 J beta primers. Here immunoSEQ multiplex PCR was the method, and the copy in TCRdb shows in-frame clones only, minus some. The repertoire holds tens of thousands of clones, with around 79% as singletons. Isocitrate dehydrogenase mutation was absent in all glioblastoma patients. This clone was observed at least ten times.

J is TRBJ2-3 and V is TRBV6-4; 8 positions agree with TRBD2. The receptor was derived from a human donor with glioblastoma. Specimen: blood, collected before dendritic cell vaccination. The CDR3 nucleotides read TGTGCCAGCAGTGACTCGCGGGGGGCAACAGATACGCAGTATTTT. Its translation is CASSDSRGATDTQYF.